This TCR beta chain stems from a study of T cell repertoires in cytomegalovirus infection. Study-wide background: CMV infection together with matching HLA type was indicated by public TCR beta signatures. Study-wide findings and caveats: Public TCR beta family frequency separated CMV-and-HLA carriers, including in an independent cohort. In two of eight donors, the top clonotype was HLA-C-restricted CMV-specific.

TCRdb passed the reads through MiXCR, listing each CDR3 protein once. The sample records about 400,000 distinct CDR3 sequences, over 15% being singletons. This clonotype came up many times. The target antigen is unknown. The CDR3 spans 17 residues. Germline CDR1 reads MNHEY; CDR2 reads SVGAGI. V lost 0 bases and J 2 bases, leaving 15 bases between the germline ends. The TCR was taken from a human donor in good health (CMV status not recorded). Some clones in this sample may be carry-over from other donors' samples. Sequencing was carried out using PBMCs. The chain carries TRBV6-5 and TRBJ2-3; D is tentatively TRBD1 or TRBD2 (6 bases each). The CDR3 sequence: CASSYSSGGRSTDTQYF. The CDR3 bases are TGTGCCAGCAGTTACTCGAGTGGGGGGCGATCCACAGATACGCAGTATTTT.